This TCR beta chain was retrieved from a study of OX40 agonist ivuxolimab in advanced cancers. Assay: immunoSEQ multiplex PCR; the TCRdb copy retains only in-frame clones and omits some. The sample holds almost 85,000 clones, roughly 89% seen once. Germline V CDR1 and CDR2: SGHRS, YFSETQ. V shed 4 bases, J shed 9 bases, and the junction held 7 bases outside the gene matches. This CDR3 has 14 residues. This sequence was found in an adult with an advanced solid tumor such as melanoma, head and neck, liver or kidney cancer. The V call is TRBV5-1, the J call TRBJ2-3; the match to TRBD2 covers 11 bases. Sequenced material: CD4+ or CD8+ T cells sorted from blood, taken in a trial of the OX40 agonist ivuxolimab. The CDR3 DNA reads TGCGCCAGCAGCACTAGCGGGGGCGCAGGAACGCAGTATTTT. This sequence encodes CASSTSGGAGTQYF. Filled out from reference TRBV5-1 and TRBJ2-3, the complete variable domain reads KAGVTQTPRYLIKTRGQQVTLSCSPISGHRSVSWYQQTPGQGLQFLFEYFSETQRNKGNFPGRFSGRQFSNSRSEMNVSTLELGDSALYLCASSTSGGAGTQYFGPGTRLTVL.